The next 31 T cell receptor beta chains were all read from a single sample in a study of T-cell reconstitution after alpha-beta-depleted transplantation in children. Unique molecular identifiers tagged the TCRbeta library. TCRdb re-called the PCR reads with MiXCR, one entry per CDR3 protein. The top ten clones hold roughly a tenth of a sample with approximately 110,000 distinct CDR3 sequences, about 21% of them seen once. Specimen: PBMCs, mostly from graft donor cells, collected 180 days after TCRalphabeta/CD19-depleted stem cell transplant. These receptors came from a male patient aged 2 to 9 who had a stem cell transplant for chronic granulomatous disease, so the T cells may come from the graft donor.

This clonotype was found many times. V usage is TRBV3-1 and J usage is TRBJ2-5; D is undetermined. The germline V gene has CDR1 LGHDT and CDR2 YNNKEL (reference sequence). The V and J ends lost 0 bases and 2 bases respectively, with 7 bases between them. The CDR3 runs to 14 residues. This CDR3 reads CASSQEDRQETQYF. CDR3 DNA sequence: TGTGCCAGCAGCCAAGAGGACCGTCAAGAGACCCAGTACTTC.

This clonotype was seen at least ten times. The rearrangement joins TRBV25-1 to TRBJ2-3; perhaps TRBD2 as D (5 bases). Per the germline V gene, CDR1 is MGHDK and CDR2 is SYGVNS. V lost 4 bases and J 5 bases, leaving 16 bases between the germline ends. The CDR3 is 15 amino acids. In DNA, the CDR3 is TGTGCCAGCAGTGCTTACCCAGACCGGGAAGATACGCAGTATTTT. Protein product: CASSAYPDREDTQYF.

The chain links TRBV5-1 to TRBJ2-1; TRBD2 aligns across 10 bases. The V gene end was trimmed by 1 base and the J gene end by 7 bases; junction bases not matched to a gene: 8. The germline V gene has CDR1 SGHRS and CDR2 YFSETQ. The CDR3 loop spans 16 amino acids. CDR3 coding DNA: TGCGCCAGCAGCTTGACTCCAAGCGGGGGGGCGAATGAGCAGTTCTTC. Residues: CASSLTPSGGANEQFF. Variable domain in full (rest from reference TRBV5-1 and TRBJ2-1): KAGVTQTPRYLIKTRGQQVTLSCSPISGHRSVSWYQQTPGQGLQFLFEYFSETQRNKGNFPGRFSGRQFSNSRSEMNVSTLELGDSALYLCASSLTPSGGANEQFFGPGTRLTVL.

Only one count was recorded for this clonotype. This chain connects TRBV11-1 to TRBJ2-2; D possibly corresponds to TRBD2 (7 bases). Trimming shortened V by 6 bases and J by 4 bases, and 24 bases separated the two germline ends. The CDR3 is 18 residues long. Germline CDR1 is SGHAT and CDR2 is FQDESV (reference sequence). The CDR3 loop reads CASRFQMGGAGPTGELFF. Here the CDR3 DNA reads TGTGCCAGCAGGTTCCAGATGGGGGGGGCCGGACCCACCGGGGAGCTGTTTTTT.

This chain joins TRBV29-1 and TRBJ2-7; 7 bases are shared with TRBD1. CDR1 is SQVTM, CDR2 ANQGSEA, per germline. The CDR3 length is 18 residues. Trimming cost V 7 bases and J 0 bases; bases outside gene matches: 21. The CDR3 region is CSGVLKGQSPRSSYEQYF. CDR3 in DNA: TGCAGCGGGGTTTTGAAGGGACAGTCCCCCCGGAGCTCCTACGAGCAGTACTTC.

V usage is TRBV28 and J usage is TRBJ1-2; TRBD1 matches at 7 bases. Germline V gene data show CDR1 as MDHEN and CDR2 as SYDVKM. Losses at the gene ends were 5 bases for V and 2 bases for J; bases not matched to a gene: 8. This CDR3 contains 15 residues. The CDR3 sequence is CASSPYSTGNYGYTF. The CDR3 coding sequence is TGTGCCAGCAGTCCTTATTCGACAGGGAACTATGGCTACACCTTC.

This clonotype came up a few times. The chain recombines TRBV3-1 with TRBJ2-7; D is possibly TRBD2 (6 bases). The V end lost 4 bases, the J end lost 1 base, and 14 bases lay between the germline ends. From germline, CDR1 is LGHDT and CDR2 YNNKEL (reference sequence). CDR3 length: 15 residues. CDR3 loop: CASSPGLSKSYEQYF. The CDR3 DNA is TGTGCCAGCAGCCCAGGACTATCCAAGTCCTACGAGCAGTACTTC.

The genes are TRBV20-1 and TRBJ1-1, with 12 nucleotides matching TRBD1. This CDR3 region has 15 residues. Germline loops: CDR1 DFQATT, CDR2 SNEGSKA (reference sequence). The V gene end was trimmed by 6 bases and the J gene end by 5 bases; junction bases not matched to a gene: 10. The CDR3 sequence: CSASRRDRGLTEAFF. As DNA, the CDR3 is TGCAGTGCATCCCGCCGGGACAGGGGGCTGACTGAAGCTTTCTTT.

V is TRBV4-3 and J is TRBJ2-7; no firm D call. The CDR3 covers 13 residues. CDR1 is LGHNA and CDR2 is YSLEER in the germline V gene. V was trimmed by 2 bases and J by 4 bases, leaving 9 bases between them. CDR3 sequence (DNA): TGCGCCAGCAGCCAAATGTTCGGATACGAGCAGTACTTC. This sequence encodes CASSQMFGYEQYF.

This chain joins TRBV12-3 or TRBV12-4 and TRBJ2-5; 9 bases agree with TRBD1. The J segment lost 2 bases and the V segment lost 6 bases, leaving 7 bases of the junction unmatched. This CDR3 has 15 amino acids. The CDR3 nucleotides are TGTGCCAGCAGGACGGACAGGGGATTTCAAGAGACCCAGTACTTC. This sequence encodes CASRTDRGFQETQYF.

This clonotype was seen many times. This chain's CDR3 is CASSPITDTQYF. The CDR3 nucleotides are TGTGCCAGCAGTCCAATCACAGATACGCAGTATTTT. The V call is TRBV28, the J call TRBJ2-3, with D hard to call. Germline V gene lookup returns CDR1 MDHEN and CDR2 SYDVKM. The V end was cut by 5 bases, the J end by 2 bases, with 5 bases between. The CDR3 is made up of 12 amino acids.

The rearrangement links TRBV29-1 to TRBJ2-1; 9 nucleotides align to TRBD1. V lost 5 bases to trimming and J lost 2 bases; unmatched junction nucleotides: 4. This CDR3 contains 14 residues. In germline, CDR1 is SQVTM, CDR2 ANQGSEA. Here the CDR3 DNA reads TGCAGCGTTCGGGGACAGGGTACCTACAATGAGCAGTTCTTC. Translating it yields CSVRGQGTYNEQFF.

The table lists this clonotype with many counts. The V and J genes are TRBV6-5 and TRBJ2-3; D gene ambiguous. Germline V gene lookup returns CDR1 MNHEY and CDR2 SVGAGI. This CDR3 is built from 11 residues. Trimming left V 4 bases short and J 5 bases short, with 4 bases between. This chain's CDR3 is CASSFGDTQYF. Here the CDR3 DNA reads TGTGCCAGCAGTTTTGGAGATACGCAGTATTTT.

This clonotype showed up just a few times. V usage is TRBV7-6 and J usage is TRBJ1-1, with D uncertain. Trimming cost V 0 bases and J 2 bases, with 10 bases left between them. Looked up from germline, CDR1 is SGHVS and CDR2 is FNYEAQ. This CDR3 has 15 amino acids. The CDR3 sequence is CASSLANPGNTEAFF. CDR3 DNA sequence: TGTGCCAGCAGCTTAGCCAACCCGGGTAACACTGAAGCTTTCTTT.

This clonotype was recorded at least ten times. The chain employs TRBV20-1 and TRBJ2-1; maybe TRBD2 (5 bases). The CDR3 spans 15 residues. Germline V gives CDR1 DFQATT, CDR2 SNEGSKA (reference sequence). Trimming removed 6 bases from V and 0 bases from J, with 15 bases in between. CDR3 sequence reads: CSARGGYSSYNEQFF. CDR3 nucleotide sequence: TGCAGTGCGCGAGGCGGGTACAGCTCCTACAATGAGCAGTTCTTC.

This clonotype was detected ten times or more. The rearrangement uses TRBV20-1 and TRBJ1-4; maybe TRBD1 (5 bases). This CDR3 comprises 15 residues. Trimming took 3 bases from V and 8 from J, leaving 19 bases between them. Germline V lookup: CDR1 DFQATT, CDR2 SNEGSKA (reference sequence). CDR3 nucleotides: TGCAGTGCTAGTGCACCGGGGCACTGGGCCGAAAAACTGTTTTTT. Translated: CSASAPGHWAEKLFF.

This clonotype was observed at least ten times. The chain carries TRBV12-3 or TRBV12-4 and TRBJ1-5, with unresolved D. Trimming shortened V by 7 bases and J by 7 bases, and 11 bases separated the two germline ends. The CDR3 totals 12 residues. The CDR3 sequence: CASTIDEQPQHF. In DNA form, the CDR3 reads TGTGCCAGCACTATAGACGAGCAGCCCCAGCATTTT.

This CDR3 is CASSLVWTGQETQYF. Here the CDR3 DNA reads TGCGCCAGCAGCTTAGTTTGGACAGGTCAAGAGACCCAGTACTTC. V usage is TRBV5-1 and J usage is TRBJ2-5, with 7 nucleotides matching TRBD1. This CDR3 comprises 15 residues. The germline V gene encodes CDR1 SGHRS and CDR2 YFSETQ. After removal of 2 bases from V and 2 bases from J, the junction contained 6 bases not matched to a gene.

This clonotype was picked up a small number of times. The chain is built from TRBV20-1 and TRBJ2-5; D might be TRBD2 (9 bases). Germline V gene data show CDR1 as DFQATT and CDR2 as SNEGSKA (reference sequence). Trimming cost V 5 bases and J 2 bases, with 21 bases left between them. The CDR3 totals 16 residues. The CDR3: CSAGQGGLAGQETQYF. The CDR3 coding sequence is TGCAGTGCTGGACAGGGTGGCCTAGCGGGACAAGAGACCCAGTACTTC.

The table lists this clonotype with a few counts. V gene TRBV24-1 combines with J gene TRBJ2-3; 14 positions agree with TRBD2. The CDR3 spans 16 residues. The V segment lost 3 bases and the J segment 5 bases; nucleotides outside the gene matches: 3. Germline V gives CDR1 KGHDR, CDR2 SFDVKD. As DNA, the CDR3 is TGTGCCACCAGTGATCCGGGACTAGCGGGAGTAGATACGCAGTATTTT. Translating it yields CATSDPGLAGVDTQYF.

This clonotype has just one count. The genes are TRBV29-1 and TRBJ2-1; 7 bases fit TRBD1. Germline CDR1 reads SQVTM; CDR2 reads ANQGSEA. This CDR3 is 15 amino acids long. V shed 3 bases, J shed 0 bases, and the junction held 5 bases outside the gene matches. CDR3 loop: CSVDRDSSSYNEQFF. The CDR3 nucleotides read TGCAGCGTTGACCGGGACAGTAGCTCCTACAATGAGCAGTTCTTC.

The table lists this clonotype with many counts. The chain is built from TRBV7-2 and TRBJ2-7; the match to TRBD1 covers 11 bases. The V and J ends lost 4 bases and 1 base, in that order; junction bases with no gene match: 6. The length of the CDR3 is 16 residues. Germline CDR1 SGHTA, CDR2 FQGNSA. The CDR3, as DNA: TGTGCCAGCAGCTCTGTAGGGACAGGGGGGTCCTACGAGCAGTACTTC. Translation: CASSSVGTGGSYEQYF.

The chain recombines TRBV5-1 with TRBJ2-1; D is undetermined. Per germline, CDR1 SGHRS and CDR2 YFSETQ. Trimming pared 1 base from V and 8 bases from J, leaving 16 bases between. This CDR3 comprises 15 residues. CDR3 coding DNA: TGCGCCAGCAGCTTGTGGTGGGATCCAAGCGATGAGCAGTTCTTC. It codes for CASSLWWDPSDEQFF.

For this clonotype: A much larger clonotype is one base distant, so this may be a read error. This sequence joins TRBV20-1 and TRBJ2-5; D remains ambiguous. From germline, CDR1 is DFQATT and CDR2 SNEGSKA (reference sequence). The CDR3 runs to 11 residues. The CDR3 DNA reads TGCAGTGCTAGATACCAAGAGACCCACTACTTC. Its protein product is CSARYQETHYF.

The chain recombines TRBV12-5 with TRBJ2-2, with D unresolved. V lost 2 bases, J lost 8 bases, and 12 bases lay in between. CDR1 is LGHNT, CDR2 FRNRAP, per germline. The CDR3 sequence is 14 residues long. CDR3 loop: CASGLSGIQGELFF. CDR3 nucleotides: TGTGCTAGTGGTTTGTCCGGTATTCAGGGGGAGCTGTTTTTT.

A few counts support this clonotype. The CDR3: CSASWRGATYEQYF. The CDR3 DNA is TGCAGTGCTAGTTGGCGGGGGGCAACCTACGAGCAGTACTTC. J is TRBJ2-7 and V is TRBV20-1, with 8 bases that match TRBD2. After removal of 3 bases from V and 2 bases from J, the junction contained 6 bases not matched to a gene. In germline, CDR1 is DFQATT, CDR2 SNEGSKA (reference sequence). CDR3 length: 14 amino acids.

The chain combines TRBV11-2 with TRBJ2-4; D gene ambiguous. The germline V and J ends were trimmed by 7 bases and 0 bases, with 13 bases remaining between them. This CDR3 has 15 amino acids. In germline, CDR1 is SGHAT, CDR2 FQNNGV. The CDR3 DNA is TGTGCCAGCAACCATCCTGGTGTAGCCAAAAACATTCAGTACTTC. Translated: CASNHPGVAKNIQYF.

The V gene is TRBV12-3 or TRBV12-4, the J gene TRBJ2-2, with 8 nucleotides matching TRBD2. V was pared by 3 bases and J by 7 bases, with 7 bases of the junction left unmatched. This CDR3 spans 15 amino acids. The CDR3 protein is CASSLSGSGGGELFF. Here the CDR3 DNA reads TGTGCCAGCAGTTTGAGCGGGAGTGGAGGCGGGGAGCTGTTTTTT.

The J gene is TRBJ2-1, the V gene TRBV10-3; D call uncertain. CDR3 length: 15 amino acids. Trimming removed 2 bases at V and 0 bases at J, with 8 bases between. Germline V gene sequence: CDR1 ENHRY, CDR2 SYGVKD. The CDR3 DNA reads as TGTGCCATCAGTGAGGATTTGAGCTCCTACAATGAGCAGTTCTTC. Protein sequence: CAISEDLSSYNEQFF.

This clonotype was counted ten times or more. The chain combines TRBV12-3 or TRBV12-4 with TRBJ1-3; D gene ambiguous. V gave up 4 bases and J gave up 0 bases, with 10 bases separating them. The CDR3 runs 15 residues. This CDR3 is CASSSRTSSGNTIYF. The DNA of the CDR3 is TGTGCCAGCAGTTCCCGGACGAGCTCTGGAAACACCATATATTTT.

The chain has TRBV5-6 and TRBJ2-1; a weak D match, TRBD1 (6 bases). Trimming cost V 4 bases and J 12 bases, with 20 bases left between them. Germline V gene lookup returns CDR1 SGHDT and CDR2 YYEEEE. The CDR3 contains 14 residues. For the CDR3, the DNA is TGTGCCAGCAGCCTAGTTATTACGACAGGTCGGCAGTTCTTC. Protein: CASSLVITTGRQFF.